This T cell receptor beta chain was recorded in a study of blood T cell repertoires in COVID-19. Looking at the study overall: From the United States, Italy and Spain came samples of acute and convalescent COVID-19. In each case, the material was cDNA or gDNA derived from T cells, B-cell-depleted T cells, or PBMCs.

This CDR3 contains 15 residues. V shed 1 base, J shed 2 bases, and the junction held 1 base outside the gene matches. CDR1 is SGDLS and CDR2 is YYNGEE in the germline V gene. The assay was immunoSEQ multiplex PCR, and TCRdb's table has in-frame clones only and misses some. The data contain fewer than 350,000 clones, over 85% of them seen just once; the ten biggest clones take up 3% to 4.5%. Sequenced: peripheral blood. The V and J genes are TRBV9 and TRBJ2-1; 9 nucleotides agree with TRBD2. The source of this sequence is a woman between 55 and 75 years old with COVID-19, enrolled during active disease. CDR3 region: CASSVLAGTYNEQFF. The CDR3 DNA sequence: TGTGCCAGCAGCGTACTAGCGGGGACCTACAATGAGCAGTTCTTC.